This TCR beta chain was observed in a study of blood T cell repertoires in COVID-19 (dated by TCRdb to 2020 to 2022). The study in broad terms: Samples from collaborators originated in the United States, Italy and Spain and spanned both the acute and convalescent phases of COVID-19. A de-identified subject ID, COVID-19 status, age in years and sex were almost always included in the sample metadata. A freely available public database, intended as a resource for researchers studying the immune response to SARS-CoV-2, is where the repertoires were released. Where available, HLA class I and class II types were obtained from metadata supplied by the sample provider rather than from assay-based typing. The dataset comprised deeply sampled blood TCRbeta repertoires from subjects exposed to, actively infected with, or recovered from COVID-19. The prospective study material was composed of cDNA or gDNA derived from T cells, B-cell-depleted T cells, or PBMCs. The samples were drawn from the first 160 participants of the ongoing ImmuneRACE study and from over 950 subjects provided by 6 global collaborators. Beyond this particular receptor, the publication reports: The quantity of clinical and demographic metadata differed by source and by participant and was supplied without curation.

With regard to this clone: Which antigen it targets is not known. Per-base quality was not reported, and no clone a single base away is much larger than it.

The collaborating institutions used their own protocols to collect whole blood in K2EDTA tubes. Collaborator samples were shipped for TCRbeta analysis as frozen whole blood, isolated PBMCs, or DNA extracted from either sample type. V is cut by 5 bases and J by 1 base, and the space between the germline ends is 13 bases. From its cysteine to its phenylalanine, the CDR3 spans 14 amino acids. Only the CDR3 region is kept as DNA, spanning 42 bases read in frame from base 1. According to the germline V gene, CDR1 reads SQVTM and CDR2 reads ANQGSEA. TCRbeta CDR3 regions were amplified from genomic DNA using the immunoSEQ Assay, a bias-controlled multiplex PCR. Processing in the source paper ran as follows. The number of nucleated cells in each sample was estimated from the amplification of reference gene primers within the assay. To quantify the absolute abundance of each unique TCRbeta CDR3 rearrangement, sequence reads were collapsed and filtered. For each sample, productive Simpson clonality was calculated as the square root of Simpson's diversity index over productive rearrangements. TCRdb carries this immuneACCESS record with in-frame sequences only. Its versions omit some clonotypes, under half of them owing to an unresolved V gene in the studies checked, with the rest unexplained. V and J calls plus clone size are reproduced from that table; the DNA served to infer D and trimming. This sample gives about 46,000 clones in total; less than 90% of them show up just once. The ten largest clones represent around 1.4% of the sample.

In this chain, TRBV29-1 is recombined with TRBJ2-3, with TRBD1 tentatively as D gene (6 bases match). The sequence was collected from a man between 60 and 75 years old with acute or convalescent COVID-19. The sequenced material came from peripheral blood. The nucleotides are TGCAGCGTTCGGGACACGTTCGGCACAGATACGCAGTATTTT. It specifies CSVRDTFGTDTQYF.